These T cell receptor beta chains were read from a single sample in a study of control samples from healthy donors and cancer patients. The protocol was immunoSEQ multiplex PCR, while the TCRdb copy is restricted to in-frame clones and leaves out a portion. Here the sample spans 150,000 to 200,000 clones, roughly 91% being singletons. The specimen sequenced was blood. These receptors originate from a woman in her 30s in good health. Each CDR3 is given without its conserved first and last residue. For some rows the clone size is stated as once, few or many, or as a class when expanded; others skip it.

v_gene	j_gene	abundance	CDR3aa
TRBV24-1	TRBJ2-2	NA	ATSENTGELF
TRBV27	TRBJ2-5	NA	ASRRQGRQETQY
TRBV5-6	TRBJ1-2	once	ASSRDRGHGYT
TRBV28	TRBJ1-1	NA	ASSLSRQGTEAF
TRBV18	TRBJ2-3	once	ASSPPGLAGVDTQY
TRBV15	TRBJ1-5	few	ATSSLGGREPQH
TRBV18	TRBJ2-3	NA	ASSQGQGPTDTQY
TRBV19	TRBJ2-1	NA	ASSTGFHEQF
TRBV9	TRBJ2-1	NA	ASSVGSGRLHEQF
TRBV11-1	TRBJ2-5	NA	ASSLVGGSETQY
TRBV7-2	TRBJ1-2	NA	ASTGQGTYGYT
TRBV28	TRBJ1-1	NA	ASSFPGDTEAF
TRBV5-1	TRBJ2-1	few	ASSLIAGEGNEQF